Listed below are T cell receptor beta chains from one sample, sequenced in a study of blood T cell repertoires in COVID-19. Only in-frame clones appear in the TCRdb table, and some are missing; sequencing was by immunoSEQ multiplex PCR. Of 200,000 to 250,000 clones in the sample, 84% were seen once. Sequencing was performed on peripheral blood. The receptors here all came from a man aged 25-40 years with active or convalescent COVID-19. CDR3s include the opening cysteine and the closing phenylalanine or tryptophan. The D gene is left open where the match is weak. A row's size may be missing; if present it is once, few, many or a size class.

d_gene	j_gene	v_gene	abundance	len	CDR3aa	CDR3nt
-	TRBJ2-7	TRBV4-1	once	13	CASSQGPPYEQYF	TGCGCCAGCAGCCAAGGGCCTCCCTACGAGCAGTACTTC
TRBD2	TRBJ2-7	TRBV5-1	-	15	CASSIRGAGAVEQYF	TGCGCCAGCAGCATACGCGGCGCGGGAGCCGTCGAGCAGTACTTC
-	TRBJ1-4	TRBV6-5	-	14	CASSSTVSNEKLFF	TGTGCCAGCAGCTCGACAGTTTCAAATGAAAAACTGTTTTTT
-	TRBJ1-2	TRBV5-6	-	14	CASGPEGRNYGYTF	TGTGCCAGCGGACCCGAGGGCCGGAACTATGGCTACACCTTC
TRBD1	TRBJ2-1	TRBV5-1	-	16	CASSPVGQGGFDEQFF	TGCGCCAGCAGCCCCGTCGGACAGGGTGGGTTCGATGAGCAGTTCTTC
TRBD1	TRBJ2-3	TRBV6-2/TRBV6-3	-	15	CASSRGQLLTDTQYF	TGTGCCAGCAGCCGGGGACAGCTGCTCACAGATACGCAGTATTTT
-	TRBJ2-7	TRBV5-4	-	16	CASSSGGGASSYEQYF	TGTGCCAGCAGCTCCGGTGGCGGGGCGAGCTCCTACGAGCAGTACTTC
-	TRBJ2-3	TRBV4-2	-	14	CASSRTGPGGTQYF	TGTGCCAGCAGCCGGACAGGCCCCGGAGGGACGCAGTATTTT
-	TRBJ1-5	TRBV2	-	15	CASSEQGKSNQPQHF	TGTGCCAGCAGTGAGCAGGGAAAAAGCAATCAGCCCCAGCATTTT
-	TRBJ1-2	TRBV19	-	13	CASSMRGDYGYTF	TGTGCCAGTAGTATGCGCGGGGACTATGGCTACACCTTC
-	TRBJ2-5	TRBV28	-	16	CASSSSRTGFQETQYF	TGTGCCAGCAGTTCTTCCCGAACAGGGTTTCAAGAGACCCAGTACTTC
-	TRBJ2-3	TRBV3-1/TRBV3-2	-	14	CASSQRLGSDTQYF	TGTGCCAGCAGCCAACGACTAGGATCAGATACGCAGTATTTT
-	TRBJ1-2	TRBV19	few	12	CASSMANYGYTF	TGTGCCAGTAGTATGGCCAACTATGGCTACACCTTC
TRBD2	TRBJ2-5	TRBV12-5	-	16	CASAGGLAGALGAQYF	TGTGCTAGTGCCGGCGGACTAGCGGGAGCCCTGGGGGCCCAGTACTTC
-	TRBJ2-5	TRBV4-2	-	14	CASSNHGGQETQYF	TGTGCCAGCAGCAACCATGGCGGGCAAGAGACCCAGTACTTC
-	TRBJ1-1	TRBV11-2	-	17	CASSLIQVGRPNTEAFF	TGTGCCAGCAGCTTAATCCAGGTCGGCAGACCTAACACTGAAGCTTTCTTT
TRBD1	TRBJ1-3	TRBV25-1	-	16	CASSVSTGASGNTIYF	TGTGCCAGCAGTGTCTCGACAGGGGCGTCAGGAAACACCATATATTTT
TRBD2	TRBJ2-1	TRBV7-2	once	14	CASSSGLAGLEQFF	TGTGCCAGCAGCTCGGGACTAGCGGGACTAGAGCAGTTCTTC
TRBD1	TRBJ2-7	TRBV19	-	17	CASSMGGPGTGGVEQYF	TGTGCCAGTAGTATGGGGGGTCCCGGGACAGGGGGCGTCGAGCAGTACTTC
TRBD1	TRBJ1-6	TRBV18	-	14	CASSRTGGDSPLHF	TGTGCCAGCTCACGGACAGGTGGGGATTCACCCCTCCACTTT
TRBD1	TRBJ1-5	TRBV18	-	14	CASSPGTANQPQHF	TGTGCCAGCTCACCTGGGACAGCAAATCAGCCCCAGCATTTT
TRBD1	TRBJ1-1	TRBV10-2	once	13	CASSQNRGSAAFF	TGCGCCAGCAGCCAGAACAGGGGATCGGCGGCTTTCTTT
-	TRBJ2-7	TRBV6-5	-	14	CASQGGLAGYEQYF	TGTGCCAGCCAAGGCGGGCTAGCAGGCTACGAGCAGTACTTC
-	TRBJ1-2	TRBV7-9	-	12	CASSFGDYGYTF	TGTGCCAGCAGCTTCGGTGACTATGGCTACACCTTC
TRBD1	TRBJ1-6	TRBV6-5	-	15	CASRPQTGGNSPLHF	TGTGCCAGCAGACCCCAGACAGGGGGTAATTCACCCCTCCACTTT
TRBD1	TRBJ1-5	TRBV10-2	-	15	CASSGVGQFNQPQHF	TGCGCCAGCAGTGGAGTGGGACAGTTCAATCAGCCCCAGCATTTT
TRBD2	TRBJ2-7	TRBV9	-	15	CASSVDYGRAYEQYF	TGTGCCAGCAGCGTGGATTACGGGAGGGCCTACGAGCAGTACTTC
-	TRBJ1-4	TRBV2	-	11	CASSEWAELFF	TGTGCCAGCAGTGAATGGGCAGAACTGTTTTTT
TRBD1	TRBJ2-1	TRBV7-9	-	15	CASSEQGGSYNEQFF	TGTGCCAGCAGCGAACAGGGGGGCTCCTACAATGAGCAGTTCTTC
-	TRBJ2-7	TRBV29-1	once	13	CSVGGISAYEQYF	TGCAGCGTTGGAGGAATTAGTGCCTACGAGCAGTACTTC
-	TRBJ1-1	TRBV29-1	-	12	CSVLWGGTEAFF	TGCAGCGTTCTATGGGGGGGCACTGAAGCTTTCTTT
TRBD2	TRBJ2-5	TRBV25-1	-	15	CASSEFAGGRETQYF	TGTGCCAGCAGTGAATTCGCGGGGGGGCGGGAGACCCAGTACTTC
-	TRBJ2-7	TRBV28	once	12	CASTTGSYEQYF	TGTGCCAGCACTACAGGGAGCTACGAGCAGTACTTC
-	TRBJ2-6	TRBV4-1	few	16	CASSQDPLSGANVLTF	TGCGCCAGCAGCCAAGATCCACTCTCTGGGGCCAACGTCCTGACTTTC
-	TRBJ1-1	TRBV28	once	14	CASSSEGVYTEAFF	TGTGCCAGCAGTTCCGAGGGGGTTTACACTGAAGCTTTCTTT